This TCR beta chain comes out of a study of blood T cell repertoires in COVID-19. Turning to the study itself: In each case, the material was cDNA or gDNA derived from T cells, B-cell-depleted T cells, or PBMCs.

As processed by the authors: The authors estimated nucleated cell counts from reference gene primer amplification. Assay: immunoSEQ multiplex PCR; the TCRdb copy retains only in-frame clones and omits some. From that table come the V and J calls and clone size; the DNA was used to work out D and trimming. The sample has about 13,000 clones; approximately 76% are singletons. This CDR3 region has 13 residues. Between the trimmed V and J ends, which lost 8 bases and 12 bases, there was a span of 20 bases. Germline V lookup: CDR1 ENHRY, CDR2 SYGVKD. V usage is TRBV10-3 and J usage is TRBJ2-1, with a tentative D call TRBD1 (6 bases). The sample taken for sequencing was peripheral blood. This clonotype was sampled from a woman of 80 years or more with acute or convalescent COVID-19. CDR3: CAIGESDRRRQFF. In DNA, the CDR3 is TGTGCCATCGGCGAATCGGACAGAAGAAGGCAGTTCTTC.